This T cell receptor beta chain was sequenced in a study of T cell responses to AZD1222 COVID-19 vaccine. Notes on the study in general: Among spike-specific TCRs, nearly half reportedly target unmutated variant regions. Sampled repertoires all dated from after the peak T cell response. Seropositive status at baseline applied to only six AZD1222 recipients. Donors were chiefly white British, with a greater number of females, and clonal diversity was perhaps underestimated.

Here immunoSEQ multiplex PCR was the method, and the copy in TCRdb shows in-frame clones only, minus some. The profile covers 200,000 to 250,000 clones, with around 94% appearing a single time and over 1.5% taken by the ten largest. The CDR3 has 14 amino acids. Germline CDR1 GTSNPN, CDR2 SVGIG (reference sequence). V lost 4 bases, J lost 0 bases, and 11 bases lay in between. On this clone: Its target is not known.

The sample consisted of peripheral blood, taken 28 days after the second dose of the MenACWY control vaccine. The TCR was taken from an adult who received the MenACWY meningococcal vaccine as a control. This chain joins TRBV30 and TRBJ2-3, with D possibly matching TRBD1 (5 bases). CDR3 coding DNA: TGTGCCTGGAACAGGCTATCCAGCACAGATACGCAGTATTTT. It is translated as CAWNRLSSTDTQYF.